These T cell receptor beta chains were read from a single sample in a study of cytomegalovirus exposure and HLA in healthy donors. The assay was immunoSEQ multiplex PCR, and TCRdb's table has in-frame clones only and misses some. Its table lists around 53,000 clones. Sequencing input: PBMCs. These receptors all come from a woman in her 30s in good health and CMV-seropositive. CDR3s include the opening cysteine and the closing phenylalanine or tryptophan. D genes are given only for firm matches.

cdr3_nt	cdr3_aa	d_call	v_call	j_call
TGTGCCTGGAAATACGGACAGAACGAGCAGTACTTC	CAWKYGQNEQYF	.	TRBV30	TRBJ2-7
TGTGCCATCAGTGACGGGGAGACCCAGTACTTC	CAISDGETQYF	.	TRBV10-3	TRBJ2-5
TGTGCCAGCAGTGAAACGTACTTAACTAACTATGGCTACACCTTC	CASSETYLTNYGYTF	.	TRBV6-4	TRBJ1-2
TGTGCCACTAGCGTCCAAGAGACCCAGTACTTC	CATSVQETQYF	.	TRBV7-2	TRBJ2-5
TGTGCCTGGAGTAAGCGGGGGGCGCGGGCCTTC	CAWSKRGARAF	.	TRBV30	TRBJ1-2
TGTGCCAGCAGCATAACTAGCGGGACGTCCGGGGAGCTGTTTTTT	CASSITSGTSGELFF	TRBD2	TRBV7-2	TRBJ2-2
TGTGCCAGCAGGGATCAGTGGGCTCAGGAAAAACTGTTTTTT	CASRDQWAQEKLFF	.	TRBV2	TRBJ1-4
TGTGCCAGCAGCCCTGGTCGTGGGCTCTCCTACGAGCAGTACTTC	CASSPGRGLSYEQYF	.	TRBV5-4	TRBJ2-7
TGTGCCAGCAGACCCCGCGGACAGGGGGCGCGTGGCTACACCTTC	CASRPRGQGARGYTF	TRBD1	TRBV2	TRBJ1-2
TGTGCCAGCAGCGTAGGGTCCGACATTGTAGCCTACGAGCAGTACTTC	CASSVGSDIVAYEQYF	.	TRBV9	TRBJ2-7
TGTGCCAGTAGTCGGACTAGCGGGGATGAGCAGTTCTTC	CASSRTSGDEQFF	TRBD2	TRBV19	TRBJ2-1
TGTGCCAGCAGCGAACAGGGGTCGTACAATGAGCAGTTCTTC	CASSEQGSYNEQFF	TRBD1	TRBV9	TRBJ2-1
TGTGCCAGCGAGCTTTCGAGTAGCGGAGACCCCACAGATAAGCAGTATTTT	CASELSSSGDPTDKQYF	.	TRBV2	TRBJ2-3
TGTGCCAGCAGCGTAGAGGGAGGGACAGGGGTCCACGAGCAGTACTTC	CASSVEGGTGVHEQYF	TRBD1	TRBV9	TRBJ2-7
TGTGCCAGCAGCTTAGGCCGGCTAGCGGTCCCAAATACGCAGTATTTT	CASSLGRLAVPNTQYF	TRBD2	TRBV7-2	TRBJ2-3
TGTGCCAGCAGATCGGACTACACTGAAGCTTTCTTT	CASRSDYTEAFF	.	TRBV5-6	TRBJ1-1
TGTGCCAGTAGTAGACAGGGGGTCGACACAGATACGCAGTATTTT	CASSRQGVDTDTQYF	TRBD1	TRBV19	TRBJ2-3
TGCGCCAGCAGTGGGACTAGCGGGTTCGTCGTCGGTCTTGAGCAGTTCTTC	CASSGTSGFVVGLEQFF	TRBD2	TRBV10-2	TRBJ2-1
TGTGCCAGCAGCTTAGGAGCGAGCCCTAGCACAGATACGCAGTATTTT	CASSLGASPSTDTQYF	.	TRBV7-9	TRBJ2-3
TGTGCCTGGAGTAAAGGGACTAGCGGGGGGATCAATGAGCAGTTCTTC	CAWSKGTSGGINEQFF	TRBD2	TRBV30	TRBJ2-1
TGTGCCAGCAGGAACAGGGGATTTATGAACACTGAAGCTTTCTTT	CASRNRGFMNTEAFF	TRBD1	TRBV11-3	TRBJ1-1
TGTGCCAGCAGTTACGACGGCGAGACAGGGGCGTACGAGCAGTACTTC	CASSYDGETGAYEQYF	TRBD1	TRBV6-5	TRBJ2-7
TGTGCCAGTAGAAGGGAGGGGACAGAGACCCAGTACTTC	CASRREGTETQYF	TRBD2	TRBV19	TRBJ2-5
TGCGCCAGCAGCTATAGTACTAGCGGTGGGAGCACAGATACGCAGTATTTT	CASSYSTSGGSTDTQYF	TRBD2	TRBV5-1	TRBJ2-3
TGCGCCAGCAGCAACTGGGGGGGCTACGAGCAGTACTTC	CASSNWGGYEQYF	TRBD2	TRBV5-1	TRBJ2-7
TGTGCCAGCAGCGCGAGCTACGAGCAGTACTTC	CASSASYEQYF	.	TRBV5-6	TRBJ2-7
TGTGCCAGCAGCCCACGGGACAGCTCCTACGAGCAGTACTTC	CASSPRDSSYEQYF	TRBD1	TRBV7-6	TRBJ2-7
TGTGCCTGGAGCGCTATCGGAGCGGGAGGCCAAGAGACCCAGTACTTC	CAWSAIGAGGQETQYF	TRBD2	TRBV30	TRBJ2-5
TGTGCCAGCAGCTTATTGGTGCGCGATACGCAGTATTTT	CASSLLVRDTQYF	.	TRBV7-6	TRBJ2-3
TGTGCCAGCAGCCCTCAGGGGTACGAGCAGTACTTC	CASSPQGYEQYF	.	TRBV28	TRBJ2-7
TGTGCCAGCAGTTCCGGACAGTCCTCCTACGAGCAGTACTTC	CASSSGQSSYEQYF	.	TRBV28	TRBJ2-7
TGCGCCAGCAGCCGATTTGGCGGGCGGGAGACCGGGGAGCTGTTTTTT	CASSRFGGRETGELFF	TRBD2	TRBV5-1	TRBJ2-2
TGTGCCAGTAGTCCGAAGACACAGATCAGAACTGAAGCTTTCTTT	CASSPKTQIRTEAFF	.	TRBV19	TRBJ1-1
TGTGCCAGCAGCGTAGCGGGTACCTCTGGAAACACCATATATTTT	CASSVAGTSGNTIYF	.	TRBV9	TRBJ1-3
TGTGCCAGCAGAGCAATCAGGGGCGACTATGGCTACACCTTC	CASRAIRGDYGYTF	.	TRBV11-2	TRBJ1-2
TGTGCCAGCACCCTCTCGGGGAGGGAGGAACTGTTTTTT	CASTLSGREELFF	.	TRBV4-2	TRBJ1-4
TGTGCCAGCAGCCCGAACCCCTGGGGTTGGCGGGAGCCTTACAATGAGCAGTTCTTC	CASSPNPWGWREPYNEQFF	TRBD2	TRBV4-2	TRBJ2-1
TGCAGTGCTAGAGTCCCCACAGAGGGAGTCTTC	CSARVPTEGVF	.	TRBV20-1	TRBJ1-2
TGCGCCAGCAGCCCGACATATGGGACAGGGAGTGGCTACACCTTC	CASSPTYGTGSGYTF	TRBD1	TRBV4-1	TRBJ1-2
TGTGCCAGTAGTACGACAGAGCCCAATTCACCCCTCCACTTT	CASSTTEPNSPLHF	.	TRBV19	TRBJ1-6
TGTGCCAGCAGTTACGGGGCAGTCAAAACAGATACGCAGTATTTT	CASSYGAVKTDTQYF	.	TRBV6-5	TRBJ2-3
TGTGCCAGCAGTTCGACAGGGCCCTATGGCTACACCTTC	CASSSTGPYGYTF	TRBD1	TRBV6-6	TRBJ1-2
TGTGCCTGGAGCCGACTGGGGGGGCAGTACGAGCAGTACTTC	CAWSRLGGQYEQYF	.	TRBV30	TRBJ2-7
TGTGCCAGCAGCGATAAGACCGGGGGTGGGACCCAGTACTTC	CASSDKTGGGTQYF	.	TRBV7-6	TRBJ2-5
TGTGCCAGCAGCCAGGTCCCCAGGGGATCCCACGAGCAGTACTTC	CASSQVPRGSHEQYF	.	TRBV4-2	TRBJ2-7
TGTGCCAGCAGCTTAGTCCCGGGACAGGGCACCTACGAGCAGTACTTC	CASSLVPGQGTYEQYF	TRBD1	TRBV7-8	TRBJ2-7
TGTGCCAGCAAGAGGAGCGGGTCCTACAATGAGCAGTTCTTC	CASKRSGSYNEQFF	.	TRBV2	TRBJ2-1
TGTGCCAGCAGCACCAGGACTTACCCCTACGAGCAGTACTTC	CASSTRTYPYEQYF	.	TRBV11-3	TRBJ2-7
TGTGCCTGGAGTCCTAACCTAGCGGGATTTTCCGAGCAGTACTTC	CAWSPNLAGFSEQYF	TRBD2	TRBV30	TRBJ2-7
TGCGCCAGCAGCCAAGCCGGATCAGGGCAAGAGACCCAGTACTTC	CASSQAGSGQETQYF	.	TRBV4-1	TRBJ2-5
TGTGCCAGCAGCTATTACTTAGCGGGAGGCACAGATACGCAGTATTTT	CASSYYLAGGTDTQYF	TRBD2	TRBV11-3	TRBJ2-3
TGTGCCAGCAGCTTCTGGGGGCAGGAGACCCAGTACTTC	CASSFWGQETQYF	.	TRBV13	TRBJ2-5
TGTGCCAGCAGTTTCGGACGGGGGGGCCTGAACACTGAAGCTTTCTTT	CASSFGRGGLNTEAFF	.	TRBV6-6	TRBJ1-1